This T cell receptor (beta chain) stems from a study of beta chain features in type 1 diabetes. Across the whole study: Healthy donors resembled patients in age, gender and cell yields. Examination of sorted cells across all samples involved around 99 million cells.

The authors reverse transcribed all of the isolated RNA, so sequencing captured expressed TCRB transcripts. Only in-frame clones appear in the TCRdb table, and some are missing; sequencing was by immunoSEQ multiplex PCR. Seen here are more than 130,000 clones, 6.5% to 8.5% observed once, and the top ten hold approximately 1.5%. Study-wide results and limits: Comparison showed that naive, central memory and Treg TCRB repertoires appeared more similar among patients than among healthy donors. Across all four CD4+ subsets, people with type 1 diabetes showed modestly shorter TCRB CDR3s.

Points on this clone: Its specificity is not known.

Germline CDR1 and CDR2: MNHEY and SVGAGI. With V trimmed by 5 bases and J by 14 bases, 8 bases remained unmatched. This CDR3 has 12 amino acids. The clonotype originates from a woman in her 30s in good health. The chain carries TRBV6-5 and TRBJ2-3; 9 bases line up with TRBD1. The sequencing input was central memory CD4+ T cells from blood. As DNA, the CDR3 is TGTGCCAGCAGTCCGGGACAGGGAGGATGGTATTTT. It specifies CASSPGQGGWYF.